The clone carrying this T cell receptor (beta chain) was picked up one time. These data originate in a study of T cell responses to AZD1222 COVID-19 vaccine. Turning to the study itself: Analysis merged second doses at about 4 or about 12 weeks.

TCRdb keeps only in-frame clones here, not all; method: immunoSEQ multiplex PCR. This sample carries about 79,000 clones, approximately 80% of them seen once, and the ten largest clones take roughly a fifth. Trimming at V came to 8 bases and at J to 0 bases, leaving 4 bases not matched to a gene. CDR3 size: 13 residues. Germline CDR1 and CDR2: MNHEY and SVGAGI. The rearrangement joins TRBV6-5 to TRBJ2-7, with TRBD1 matching 7 bases. The receptor was isolated from an adult in good health. The source material was peripheral blood, sampled on day 0 of AZD1222 vaccination. CDR3 DNA sequence: TGTGCCAGCCGACAGGGCCCCTCCTACGAGCAGTACTTC. Residues: CASRQGPSYEQYF.